This TCR beta chain was obtained from a study of shared clonotypes between healthy human individuals. About the study: The cohort had a couple of women and a few men, ages 18 to 49.

With regard to this clone: This specimen includes other DNA sequences encoding the same CDR3.

The donors were all Caucasian adults (living in Nashville, Tennessee). This CDR3 comprises 14 residues. CDR1 and CDR2 from the germline V gene are SGHRS and YFSETQ. V was cut by 4 bases and J by 4 bases, with 11 bases left in between. TCRdb keeps only in-frame clones here, not all; method: immunoSEQ multiplex PCR. The sample lists fewer than 650,000 clones, just over 75% occurring once. The sequenced sample was PBMCs. This sequence was found in a middle-aged woman in good health. Some clones in this sample may be carry-over from other donors' samples. The chain carries TRBV5-1 and TRBJ2-2, with D tentatively TRBD1 (5 bases). CDR3 region: CASSGQGSTGELFF. The CDR3 DNA is TGCGCCAGCAGCGGGCAGGGAAGCACCGGGGAGCTGTTTTTT. The full variable domain, completed using reference TRBV5-1 and TRBJ2-2, is KAGVTQTPRYLIKTRGQQVTLSCSPISGHRSVSWYQQTPGQGLQFLFEYFSETQRNKGNFPGRFSGRQFSNSRSEMNVSTLELGDSALYLCASSGQGSTGELFFGEGSRLTVL.